This T cell receptor (beta chain) was captured by sequencing in a study of T cells in Graves' hyperthyroidism and ophthalmopathy. TCR beta CDR3 regions were amplified from RNA. The HTBI primer set served for first-round RT-PCR of the TCR CDR3. TCRdb reanalysed the multiplex PCR reads using MiXCR and keeps one entry per CDR3 protein. The sample shows more than 450,000 distinct CDR3 sequences, 12% to 15% of them seen only once. This CDR3 spans 14 amino acids. V was pared by 3 bases and J by 7 bases, with 14 bases between. Germline CDR1 SGDLS, CDR2 YYNGEE. The clonotype comes from a woman aged 40 to 50 with Graves' hyperthyroidism. This chain links TRBV9 with TRBJ1-5; TRBD1 is a possible D gene (6 bases). The sequencing sample was made of blood. This CDR3 is CASSGTEKSQPQHF. In DNA form, the CDR3 reads TGTGCCAGCAGCGGGACAGAGAAAAGCCAGCCCCAGCATTTT.